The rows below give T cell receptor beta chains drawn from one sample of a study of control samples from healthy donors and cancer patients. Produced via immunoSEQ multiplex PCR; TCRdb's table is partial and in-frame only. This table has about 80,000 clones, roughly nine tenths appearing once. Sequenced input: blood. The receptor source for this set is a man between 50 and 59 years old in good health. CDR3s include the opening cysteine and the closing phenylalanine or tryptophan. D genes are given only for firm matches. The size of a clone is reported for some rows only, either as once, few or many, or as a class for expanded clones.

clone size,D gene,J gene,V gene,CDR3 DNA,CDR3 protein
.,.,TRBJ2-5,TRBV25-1,TGTGCCAGCAGAGGATCGCCCCAAGAGACCCAGTACTTC,CASRGSPQETQYF
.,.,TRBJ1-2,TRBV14,TGTGCCAGCAGCCAAACAGGGATCCCCTTTAGCTACACCTTC,CASSQTGIPFSYTF
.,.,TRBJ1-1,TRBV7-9,TGTGCCAGCAGCTACGTGGCCCTTGAAGCTTTCTTT,CASSYVALEAFF
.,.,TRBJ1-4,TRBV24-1,TGTGCCACCAGTGGCAGGGCTAATGAAAAACTGTTTTTT,CATSGRANEKLFF
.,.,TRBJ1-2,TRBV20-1,TGCAGTGCTAGTCAACAGGTCTATGGCTACACCTTC,CSASQQVYGYTF
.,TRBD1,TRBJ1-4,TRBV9,TGTGCCAGTAGCGCGATCACAGGGGCAGGGGCGGAACTGTTTTTT,CASSAITGAGAELFF
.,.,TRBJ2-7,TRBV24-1,TGTGCCACCAGTGATTTAAAGAGTACAGTACCCTACGAGCAGTACTTC,CATSDLKSTVPYEQYF
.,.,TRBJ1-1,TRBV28,TGTGCCAGCAGTACGTCCGTCTTGGAAGCTTTCTTT,CASSTSVLEAFF
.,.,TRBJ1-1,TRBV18,TGTGCCAGCTCAAACCGGGACCTAAGGGTTGACACTGAAGCTTTCTTT,CASSNRDLRVDTEAFF
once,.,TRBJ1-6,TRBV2,TGTGCCAGCAGTGAAGGTTTCGGGTATAATTCACCCCTCCACTTT,CASSEGFGYNSPLHF
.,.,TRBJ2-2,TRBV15,TGTGCCACCAGCAGTATCACCCACACCGGGGAGCTGTTTTTT,CATSSITHTGELFF
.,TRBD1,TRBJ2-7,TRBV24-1,TGTGCCACCAGTGATCCGGGACAGGGGAACGAGCAGTACTTC,CATSDPGQGNEQYF
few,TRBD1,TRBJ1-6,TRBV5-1,TGCGCCAGCAGCTTAGAGTTTCCCGGGACAGGAGACTCACCCCTCCACTTT,CASSLEFPGTGDSPLHF
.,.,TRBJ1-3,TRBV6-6,TGTGCCACGGTAACAGGAGGCTCTGGAAACACCATATATTTT,CATVTGGSGNTIYF
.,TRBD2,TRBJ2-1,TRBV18,TGTGCCAGCTCACCACGCTACGCTAGCGGGGGGGGACCCGAGGGGAAAAGCAATGAGCAGTTCTTC,CASSPRYASGGGPEGKSNEQFF
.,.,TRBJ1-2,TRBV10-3,TGTGCCATCAGTGAGTCCGGGGCCAGTGGCTACACCTTC,CAISESGASGYTF
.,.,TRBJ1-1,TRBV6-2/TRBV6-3,TGTGCCAGCAGTTACTCGACGTGGGTTGAAGCTTTCTTT,CASSYSTWVEAFF
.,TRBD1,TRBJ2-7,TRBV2,TGTGCCGGACAGGGGACGTTGGACTACGAGCAGTACTTC,CAGQGTLDYEQYF
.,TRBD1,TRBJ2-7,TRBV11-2,TGTGCCAACAGCTCCGTCCGGGACAGGCGAACCTACGAGCAGTACTTC,CANSSVRDRRTYEQYF
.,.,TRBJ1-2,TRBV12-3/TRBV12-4,TGTGCCAGCACCGGGACTGCGGCCTATGGCTACACCTTC,CASTGTAAYGYTF
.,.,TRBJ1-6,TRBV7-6,TGTGCCAGCAGCTTAGGGACTGGGCCCTTTAATTCACCCCTCCACTTT,CASSLGTGPFNSPLHF
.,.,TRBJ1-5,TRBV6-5,TGTGCCAGCACTTTTGATAGCAATCAGCCCCAGCATTTT,CASTFDSNQPQHF
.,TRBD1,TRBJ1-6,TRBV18,TGTGCCAGCTCACGAACCGGGACAGGGGCCAATTCACCCCTCCACTTT,CASSRTGTGANSPLHF
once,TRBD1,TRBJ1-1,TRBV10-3,TGTGCCATCAAGGGGACAGGGGAAGCTTTCTTT,CAIKGTGEAFF
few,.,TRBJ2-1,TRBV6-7,TGTGCCAGCAGTTACTCGATTCTGGACTTAAATAATGAGCAGTTCTTC,CASSYSILDLNNEQFF
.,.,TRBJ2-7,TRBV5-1,TGCGCCAGCAGTAGGGCGGCCCCCTACGAGCAGTGCTTC,CASSRAAPYEQCF
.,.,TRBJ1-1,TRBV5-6,TGTGCCAGCAGCAAAACAGGGTTGCCTGAAGCTTTCTTT,CASSKTGLPEAFF
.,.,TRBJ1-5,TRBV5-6,TGTGCCAGCAGCTTGGGACGGAATCAGCCCCAGCATTTT,CASSLGRNQPQHF
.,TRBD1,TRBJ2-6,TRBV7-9,TGTGCCAGCAGCTTATCGACAGGGGATTTTGGGGCCAACGTCCTGACTTTC,CASSLSTGDFGANVLTF
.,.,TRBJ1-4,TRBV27,TGTGCCAGCAGTATCGGCAGGCTTGCTGAAAAACTGTTTTTT,CASSIGRLAEKLFF
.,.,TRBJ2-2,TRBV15,TGTGCCACCAGCAGAGATCTAGGGAAAACCGGGGAGCTGTTTTTT,CATSRDLGKTGELFF
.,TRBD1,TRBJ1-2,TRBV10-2,TGCGCCAGCAGTGAGGGGTCAGGGTTCGGGACAGGGGGCTTCTCTGAAGGCTACACCTTC,CASSEGSGFGTGGFSEGYTF
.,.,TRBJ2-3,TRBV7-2,TGTGCCAGCAGAGCACGGGTCGGGTCCACGGATACGCAGTATTTT,CASRARVGSTDTQYF
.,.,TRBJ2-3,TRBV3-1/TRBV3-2,TGTGCCAGCAGCCCAAGAGAAGATACGCAGTATTTT,CASSPREDTQYF
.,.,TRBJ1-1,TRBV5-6,TGTGCCAGCAGCGGGGGGTGGGGTCAGAGCCTTGAAGCTTTCTTT,CASSGGWGQSLEAFF
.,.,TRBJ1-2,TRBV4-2,TGTGCCAGCAGCCAAGAGGCAGGGCGAGTTGGCTACACCTTC,CASSQEAGRVGYTF
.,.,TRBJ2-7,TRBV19,TGTGCCAGTAGTTTCGGGGGCGGATACGAGCAGTACTTC,CASSFGGGYEQYF
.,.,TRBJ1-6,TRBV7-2,TGTGCCAGCAGCCCCGCCCCAGATAGCTCCTATAATTCACCCCTCCACTTT,CASSPAPDSSYNSPLHF
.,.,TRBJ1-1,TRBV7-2,TGTGCCAGCAGCTCCGTAACAGGGCTGAACACTGAAGCTTTCTTT,CASSSVTGLNTEAFF
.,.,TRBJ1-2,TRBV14,TGTGCCAGCAGCGCATCGACAGGTTTTTTACTCTCCTATGGCTACACCTTC,CASSASTGFLLSYGYTF
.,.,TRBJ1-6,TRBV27,TGTGCCAGCAGCCACCAGGGGAGTAATTCACCCCTCCACTTT,CASSHQGSNSPLHF
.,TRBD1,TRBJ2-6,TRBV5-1,TGCGCCAGCAGCTCCCAACCGGGGACAGTTTACTCTGGGGCCAACGTCCTGACTTTC,CASSSQPGTVYSGANVLTF
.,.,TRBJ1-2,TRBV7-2,TGTGCCAGCAGCTTAGATATACAGAAAAACTATGGCTACACCTTC,CASSLDIQKNYGYTF
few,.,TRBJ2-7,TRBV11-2,TGTGCCAGCGGATCCTACGAGCAGTACTTC,CASGSYEQYF
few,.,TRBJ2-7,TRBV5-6,TGTGCCAGCAGCTTGGGCGACGAGCAGTACTTC,CASSLGDEQYF
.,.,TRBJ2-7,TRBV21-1,TGTGCCAGCAGCAGGATTCGGACAGGGGCCCCCTTGGAGCAGTACTTC,CASSRIRTGAPLEQYF
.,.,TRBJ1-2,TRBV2,TGTGCCCCCCCGGGACAAGCCTATGGCTACACCTTC,CAPPGQAYGYTF